A single TCR beta chain is shown here with its context. Its target antigen remains unknown. The input lacks base qualities; no much larger clone sits a single base away. Looking up the germline V gene yields CDR1 MDHEN and CDR2 SYDVKM. The CDR3 spans 15 residues, from the cysteine through the phenylalanine. Only the CDR3 DNA stays, 45 bases, in frame from base 1. Germline trimming: 3 bases from V, 5 bases from J; junction bases outside gene matches: 9. Collaborating institutions collected whole blood in K2EDTA tubes following their own protocols. For TCRbeta analysis, collaborator samples were shipped as frozen whole blood, as isolated PBMCs, or as DNA extracted from either sample type. The data originate from a study of blood T cell repertoires in COVID-19 (dated by TCRdb to 2019 to 2021). Concerning the study at large: Samples from collaborators originated in the United States, Italy and Spain and spanned both the acute and convalescent phases of COVID-19. The material from the prospective study consisted of cDNA or gDNA derived from T cells, B-cell-depleted T cells, or PBMCs. The dataset comprised deeply sampled blood TCRbeta repertoires from subjects exposed to, actively infected with, or recovered from COVID-19. The repertoires were made available in a free public database intended to serve as a resource for research on the immune response to SARS-CoV-2. The samples were drawn from the first 160 participants of the ongoing ImmuneRACE study and from some 1,300 subjects provided by 6 global collaborators. Sample metadata almost always included a de-identified subject ID, COVID-19 status, age in years and sex. Where available, HLA class I and class II types were obtained from metadata supplied by the sample provider rather than from assay-based typing. Findings and caveats that apply to the study as a whole: The amount of clinical and demographic metadata varied by source and participant and was provided uncurated.

TCRbeta CDR3 regions were amplified from genomic DNA by means of the immunoSEQ Assay, a bias-controlled multiplex PCR. Concerning the study's data processing: The number of nucleated cells in each sample was estimated from the amplification of reference gene primers within the assay. Sequence reads were collapsed and filtered to measure the absolute abundance of every unique TCRbeta CDR3 rearrangement. For each sample, productive Simpson clonality was calculated as the square root of Simpson's diversity index across productive rearrangements. Held by TCRdb, this immuneACCESS table contains in-frame sequences only and omits some clones. Under half of the omission traces to an unresolved V gene where checked; the cause of the rest is unknown. The DNA was the basis for D and trimming; V, J and clone size are from that table. The sample has under 80,000 clones on record, approximately 83% of them singletons. The top ten clones comprise about 14% of the sample.

Sequencing input: peripheral blood. The chain is assembled from TRBV28 and TRBJ2-5; 7 middle bases align to TRBD2. The receptor's source is a human donor in a cohort sampled during active COVID-19. The DNA reads as follows: TGTGCCAGCAGTTTTAGCGGGCGGGTTACGGAGACCCAGTACTTC. This yields the protein CASSFSGRVTETQYF.